Each of the 5 T cell receptor beta chains below was sequenced from the same sample in a study of T cell changes during pregnancy in multiple sclerosis. Clones were sequenced by immunoSEQ multiplex PCR, and TCRdb holds only the in-frame ones, with some missing. This sample has fewer than 40,000 clones; roughly nine tenths occur once, and the top ten carry approximately 4.1%. The material sequenced was CD8+ T cells from peripheral blood mononuclear cells, taken after pregnancy. The receptor set was obtained from a female donor with multiple sclerosis, enrolled in a pregnancy study.

The chain joins TRBV6-4 to TRBJ1-5, with TRBD1 identical over 7 bases. Germline V gene lookup returns CDR1 MRHNA and CDR2 SNTAGT. J lost 2 bases, V lost 3 bases, and 7 bases had no gene match. The CDR3 consists of 16 residues. CDR3 sequence (DNA): TGTGCCAGCAGTGAAGTGGCAGGGGGTGGCAATCAGCCCCAGCATTTT. It encodes CASSEVAGGGNQPQHF.

The chain carries TRBV19 and TRBJ1-5; D may be TRBD1 (6 bases). V was trimmed by 3 bases and J by 1 base, leaving 10 bases between them. CDR1 and CDR2 from the germline V gene are LNHDA and SQIVND (reference sequence). This CDR3 spans 15 amino acids. CDR3 nucleotide sequence: TGTGCCAGTAGTATCGCCACAGGGAGCAATCAGCCCCAGCATTTT. Amino acid sequence: CASSIATGSNQPQHF.

The CDR3 DNA reads as TGTGCCAGCTCACCCTTGACAGGGTATGCTACTGAAGCTTTCTTT. Amino acid sequence: CASSPLTGYATEAFF. The chain has TRBV18 and TRBJ1-1, with 7 bases matching TRBD1. From germline, CDR1 is KGHSH and CDR2 LQKENI. The CDR3 has 15 amino acids. V lost 3 bases, J lost 5 bases, and 9 bases stayed unmatched.

This clone was recorded once. This chain connects TRBV19 to TRBJ2-1; D might be TRBD1 (6 bases). CDR3 size: 14 residues. V lost 2 bases, J lost 2 bases, and 7 bases lay in between. Germline CDR1 reads LNHDA; CDR2 reads SQIVND (reference sequence). Here the CDR3 DNA reads TGTGCCAGTAGTATACAGGGGACCTACAATGAGCAGTTCTTC. This gives the protein CASSIQGTYNEQFF.

The CDR3 loop reads CASSPLADYNEQFF. The CDR3 nucleotides are TGCGCCAGCAGCCCCCTAGCTGACTACAATGAGCAGTTCTTC. The J gene is TRBJ2-1, the V gene TRBV4-3, with D possibly TRBD2 on 5 matching bases. The germline V gene has CDR1 LGHNA and CDR2 YSLEER. The length of the CDR3 is 14 residues. V lost 4 bases and J lost 3, with 10 bases in between.